By sample fraction, the clone carrying this T cell receptor beta chain is medium-sized (0.01 to 0.1%). Germline V gene lookup returns CDR1 DFQATT and CDR2 SNEGSKA (reference sequence). The V gene end was trimmed by 0 bases and the J gene end by 6 bases; junction bases not matched to a gene: 8. This CDR3 contains 14 residues. Before thyroid surgery, none of the patients had received any treatment. These data come from a study of metastatic and nonmetastatic thyroid tumors. Across the whole study: Across peripheral blood and tumor or nodule tissue samples taken from malignant and benign thyroid patients, the repertoires were compared with one another.

In the original analysis: The authors used CDR3 differences across clinicopathological groups to build a distant-metastasis classifier for papillary thyroid cancer. TCRdb re-called clones from the PCR reads using MiXCR. Clone size and V and J calls follow TCRdb, not the original study. The sample contains 24,000 or so clones, over 10% of which appear only once. Sequencing was performed on blood. The origin of this receptor is a female donor with papillary thyroid cancer or a benign thyroid nodule (not recorded which). Some clones in this sample may be carry-over from other donors' samples. The J gene is TRBJ2-7, the V gene TRBV20-1; 7 bases map to TRBD2. CDR3 region: CSARDKGGSFEQYF. For the CDR3, the DNA is TGCAGTGCTAGAGATAAGGGCGGGAGTTTCGAGCAGTACTTC.